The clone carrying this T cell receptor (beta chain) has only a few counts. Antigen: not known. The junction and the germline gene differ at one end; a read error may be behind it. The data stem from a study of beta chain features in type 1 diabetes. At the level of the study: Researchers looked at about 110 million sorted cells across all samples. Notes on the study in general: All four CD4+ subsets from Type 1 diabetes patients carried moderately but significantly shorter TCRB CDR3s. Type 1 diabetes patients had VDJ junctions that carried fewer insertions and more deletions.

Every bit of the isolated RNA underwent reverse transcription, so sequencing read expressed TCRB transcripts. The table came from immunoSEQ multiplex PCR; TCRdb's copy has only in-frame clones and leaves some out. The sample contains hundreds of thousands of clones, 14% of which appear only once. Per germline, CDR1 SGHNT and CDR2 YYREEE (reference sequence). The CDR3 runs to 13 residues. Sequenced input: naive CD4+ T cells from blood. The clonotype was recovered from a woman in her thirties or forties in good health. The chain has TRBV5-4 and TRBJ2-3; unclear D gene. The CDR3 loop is CASSSENLYTGSF. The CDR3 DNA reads TGTGCCAGCAGCTCCGAAAACTTGTACACGGGTAGTTTT.